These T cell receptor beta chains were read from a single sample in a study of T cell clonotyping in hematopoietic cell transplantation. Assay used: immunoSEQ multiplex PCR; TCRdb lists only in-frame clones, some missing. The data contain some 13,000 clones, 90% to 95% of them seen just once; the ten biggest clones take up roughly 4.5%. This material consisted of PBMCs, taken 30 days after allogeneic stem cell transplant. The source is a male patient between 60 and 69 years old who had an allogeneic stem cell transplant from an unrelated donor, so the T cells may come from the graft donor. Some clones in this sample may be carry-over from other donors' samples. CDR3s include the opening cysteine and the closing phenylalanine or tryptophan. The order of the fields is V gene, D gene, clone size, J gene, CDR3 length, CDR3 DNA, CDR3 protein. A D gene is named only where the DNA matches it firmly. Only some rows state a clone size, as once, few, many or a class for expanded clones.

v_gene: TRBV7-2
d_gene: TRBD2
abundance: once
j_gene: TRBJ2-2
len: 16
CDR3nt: TGTGCCAGCAGCCCCATAGCGGGGGCTCTGTCTGGGGAGCTGTTTTTT
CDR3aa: CASSPIAGALSGELFF

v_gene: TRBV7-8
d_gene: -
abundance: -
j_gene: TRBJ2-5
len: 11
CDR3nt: TGTGCCAGCAGCCCGCGGGAGACCCAGTACTTC
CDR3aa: CASSPRETQYF

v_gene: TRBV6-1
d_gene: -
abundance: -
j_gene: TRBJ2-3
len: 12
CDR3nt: TGTGCCAGCTTGGACGGCACAGATACGCAGTATTTT
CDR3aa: CASLDGTDTQYF

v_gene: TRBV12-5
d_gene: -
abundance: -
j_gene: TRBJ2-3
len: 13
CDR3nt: TGTGCTAGTGGTTTGTTGGGCACAGATACGCAGTATTTT
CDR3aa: CASGLLGTDTQYF

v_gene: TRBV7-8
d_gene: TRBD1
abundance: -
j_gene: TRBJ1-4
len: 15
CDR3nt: TGTGCCAGCAGCCCCATCCGGGACAGGGGTCAAAAACTGTTTTTT
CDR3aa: CASSPIRDRGQKLFF

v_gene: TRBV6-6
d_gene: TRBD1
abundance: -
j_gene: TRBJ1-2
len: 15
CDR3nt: TGTGCCAGCAGTTACTTCAGGACAGGGAACTATGGCTACACCTTC
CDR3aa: CASSYFRTGNYGYTF

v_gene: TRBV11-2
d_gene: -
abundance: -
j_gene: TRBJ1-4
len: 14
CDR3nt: TGTGCCAGCAGCCTGACAGTGGGGGATGAAAAACTGTTTTTT
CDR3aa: CASSLTVGDEKLFF

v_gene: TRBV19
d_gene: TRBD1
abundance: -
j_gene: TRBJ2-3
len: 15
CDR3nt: TGTGCCAGTAGCCGACAGGGTAGTCGGTCAGATACGCAGTATTTT
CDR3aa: CASSRQGSRSDTQYF

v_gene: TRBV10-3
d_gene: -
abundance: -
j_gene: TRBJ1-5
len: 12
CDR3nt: TGTGCCATCAGTCCCTCCAATCAGCCCCAGCATTTT
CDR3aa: CAISPSNQPQHF

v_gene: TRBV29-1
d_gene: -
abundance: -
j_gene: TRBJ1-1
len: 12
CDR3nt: TGCAGCGTTGGATCTGGGAACACTGAAGCTTTCTTT
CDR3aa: CSVGSGNTEAFF

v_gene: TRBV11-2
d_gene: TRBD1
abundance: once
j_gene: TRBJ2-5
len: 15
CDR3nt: TGTGCCAGCAGCTCTCAGGGGGCAAACAGGGAGACCCAGTACTTC
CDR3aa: CASSSQGANRETQYF

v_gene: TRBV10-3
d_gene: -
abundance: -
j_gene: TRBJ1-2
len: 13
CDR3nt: TGTGCCATCAGTGAGACGCCTAACTATGGCTACACCTTC
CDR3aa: CAISETPNYGYTF

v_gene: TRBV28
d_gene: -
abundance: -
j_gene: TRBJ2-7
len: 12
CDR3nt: TGTGCCACCCGCTCACCGGCTTACGAGCAGTACTTC
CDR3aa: CATRSPAYEQYF

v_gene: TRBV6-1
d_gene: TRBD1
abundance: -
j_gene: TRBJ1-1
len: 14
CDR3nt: TGTGCCAGCACCCCAGAGAGGGGGCTAATTGAAGCTTTCTTT
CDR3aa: CASTPERGLIEAFF

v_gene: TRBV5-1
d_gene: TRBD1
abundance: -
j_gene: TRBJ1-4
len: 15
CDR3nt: TGCGCCAGCAGCATACAGGGGGGGACTAATGAAAAACTGTTTTTT
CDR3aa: CASSIQGGTNEKLFF

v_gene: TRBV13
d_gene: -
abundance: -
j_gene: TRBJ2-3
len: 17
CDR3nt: TGTGCCAGCAGCCTCGGAGGAAGCGGGCGTCGCGGGGATACGCAGTATTTT
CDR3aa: CASSLGGSGRRGDTQYF

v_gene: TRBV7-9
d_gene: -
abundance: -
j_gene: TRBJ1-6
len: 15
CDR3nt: TGTGCCAGCAGCCCCTCGGGGGTCTTGGGTTCACCCCTCCACTTT
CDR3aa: CASSPSGVLGSPLHF

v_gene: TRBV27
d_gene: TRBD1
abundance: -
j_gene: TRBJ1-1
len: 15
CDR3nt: TGTGCCAGCAGTCCGCCGGACAGGGTGAACACTGAAGCTTTCTTT
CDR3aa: CASSPPDRVNTEAFF

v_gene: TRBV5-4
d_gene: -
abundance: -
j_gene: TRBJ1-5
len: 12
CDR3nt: TGTGCCAGCAGCTTATGTTTACCTGCCCAGCATTTT
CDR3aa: CASSLCLPAQHF

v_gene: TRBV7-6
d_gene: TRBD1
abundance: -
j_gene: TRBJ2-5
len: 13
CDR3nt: TGTGCCAGCAGCTACAGACAGGGCGAGACCCAGTACTTC
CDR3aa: CASSYRQGETQYF

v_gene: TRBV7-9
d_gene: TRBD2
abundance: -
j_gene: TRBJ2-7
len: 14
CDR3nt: TGTGCCAGCAAACCGGGAGGGGACTCCTACGAGCAGTACTTC
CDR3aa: CASKPGGDSYEQYF